The T cell receptor beta chain described here comes from a study of T cells in Graves' hyperthyroidism and ophthalmopathy. RNA transcripts yielded amplified TCR beta CDR3 regions. When the TCR CDR3 underwent first-round RT-PCR, the HTBI primer set was used. Via MiXCR, TCRdb re-called the multiplex PCR reads, giving one row per CDR3 protein. The repertoire consists of over 550,000 distinct CDR3 sequences, with approximately 16% occurring once and the leading ten covering around 19%. This clonotype came up a few times. Its cognate antigen is unknown. Study-wide findings and caveats: The majority of expanded thyroid clonotypes above 0.001 also appeared in blood.

This TCR derives from a woman aged 18-35 years with Graves' hyperthyroidism. Source material: blood.

The CDR3 region is CASSPAGGPTDTQYF. CDR3 DNA sequence: TGTGCCAGCTCACCAGCGGGAGGGCCAACAGATACGCAGTATTTT. This chain joins TRBV18 and TRBJ2-3; TRBD2 matches 9 bases. Germline CDR1 KGHSH, CDR2 LQKENI. V lost 2 bases and J lost 3; bases outside the gene matches: 3. The CDR3 runs to 15 residues.